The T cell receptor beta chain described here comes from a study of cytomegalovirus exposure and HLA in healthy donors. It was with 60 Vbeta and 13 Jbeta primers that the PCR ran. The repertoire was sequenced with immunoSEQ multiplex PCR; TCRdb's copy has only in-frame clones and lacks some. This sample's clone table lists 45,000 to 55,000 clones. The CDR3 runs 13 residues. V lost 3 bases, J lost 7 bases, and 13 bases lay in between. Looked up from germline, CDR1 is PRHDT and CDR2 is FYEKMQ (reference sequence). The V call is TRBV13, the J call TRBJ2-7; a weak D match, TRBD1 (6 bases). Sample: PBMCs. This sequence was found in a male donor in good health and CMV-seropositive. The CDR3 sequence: CASSFFRGEEQYF. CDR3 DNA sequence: TGTGCCAGCAGCTTTTTCAGGGGTGAGGAGCAGTACTTC.